The clone carrying this T cell receptor (beta chain) was counted between two and nine times. The target antigen is unknown. This record belongs to a study of T cells in Graves' hyperthyroidism and ophthalmopathy. Across the whole study: Upon initial diagnosis and before any treatment, peripheral blood was collected.

The V end lost 0 bases, the J end lost 8 bases, and 14 bases lay between the germline ends. Per germline, CDR1 LGHNA and CDR2 YSLEER. The CDR3 spans 15 residues. Regarding the study as a whole: Researchers found most expanded thyroid clonotypes above 0.001 in blood as well.

Amplified TCR beta CDR3 regions came from RNA transcripts. The HTBI primer set drove a first-round RT-PCR of the TCR CDR3. TCRdb redid the calling of the multiplex PCR reads with MiXCR, one entry per CDR3 protein. This sample yields a few hundred thousand distinct CDR3 sequences, of which around 17% are seen a single time; over 35% belongs to the top ten. Stable hyperthyroidism: no ophthalmopathy progression over 18 months of follow-up. Patients between 18 and 65 years old had hyperthyroidism, newly diagnosed and lasting under 2 months. The origin of this receptor is a man aged 35 to 55 with Graves' hyperthyroidism. The specimen was blood. V is TRBV4-3 and J is TRBJ2-1, with no clear D. The CDR3 reads CASSQDQTEGHEQFF. The CDR3 nucleotides are TGCGCCAGCAGCCAAGATCAGACCGAAGGACATGAGCAGTTCTTC.